Detailed here is one T cell receptor (beta chain). The antigen is unknown. There were likely unrecorded immune exposures, though donors were nominally healthy when sampled. J was trimmed by 4 bases and V by 6 bases; bases with no gene match: 7. Germline values: CDR1 SGHVS, CDR2 FQNEAQ. The CDR3 has 14 amino acids. The data were taken from a study of cytomegalovirus exposure and HLA in healthy donors. The study, taken as a whole, reports: Equally common other TCR beta chains were less clonally expanded than HLA-associated ones, a later analysis found. Earlier findings revealed that most TCR beta V segments proved productive either about 87% or about 30% of the time. Based on reports, TCR beta sequences accurately predicted HLA-A and HLA-B alleles for most subjects.

A multiplex PCR was run with 60 Vbeta primers and 13 Jbeta primers. Repertoires were generated with immunoSEQ multiplex PCR, while TCRdb's copy carries only in-frame clones and drops some. This table has about 160,000 clones, more than 60% appearing once. The clonotype was recovered from a male donor in good health and CMV-seronegative. Sequenced: PBMCs. The chain links TRBV7-8 to TRBJ1-1; 8 bases are shared with TRBD1. CDR3: CASRRQGRGTEAFF. The DNA of the CDR3 is TGTGCCAGCAGAAGACAGGGGAGGGGCACTGAAGCTTTCTTT.